This TCR beta chain appears in the sequencing data of a study of cytomegalovirus exposure and HLA in healthy donors. The PCR used 60 Vbeta and 13 Jbeta primers. TCRdb keeps only in-frame clones here, not all; method: immunoSEQ multiplex PCR. The sample shows about 83,000 clones, about four fifths of them seen only once. Concerning this clone: Its antigen is unidentified.

V shed 8 bases, J shed 2 bases, and the junction held 2 bases outside the gene matches. CDR3 size: 12 residues. CDR1 and CDR2 from the germline V gene are MDHEN and SYDVKM. General observations from the study: Common viral pathogens seemed, in a later analysis, to connect with several of the most significant clusters.

Material: PBMCs. The chain recombines TRBV28 with TRBJ2-5; TRBD2 matches at 7 bases. The sequence was obtained from a woman aged 25 to 39 in good health and CMV-seronegative. The CDR3 sequence: CASLSGQETQYF. CDR3 bases: TGTGCCAGCCTTAGCGGGCAAGAGACCCAGTACTTC. The full variable domain, rest sourced from reference TRBV28 and TRBJ2-5, is DVKVTQSSRYLVKRTGEKVFLECVQDMDHENMFWYRQDPGLGLRLIYFSYDVKMKEKGDIPEGYSVSREKKERFSLILESASTNQTSMYLCASLSGQETQYFGPGTRLLVL.